This TCR beta chain was sequenced for a study of tumor T cells in aggressive B-cell lymphoma. The V end lost 0 bases, the J end lost 1 base, and 9 bases lay between the germline ends. The germline CDR1 and CDR2 sequences are SGHAT and FQNNGV. This CDR3 has 15 residues. Only in-frame clones appear in the TCRdb table, and some are missing; sequencing was by immunoSEQ multiplex PCR. The sample carries 4,500 to 5,500 clones, around 94% recorded once. The chain has TRBV11-2 and TRBJ1-1; possible D gene TRBD1, 5 bases. The source material was tumor tissue. This receptor was identified in an adult with diffuse large B cell lymphoma. The CDR3, as DNA: TGTGCCAGCAGCTTAGATCCAGGGTCGAACACTGAAGCTTTCTTT. It codes for CASSLDPGSNTEAFF.